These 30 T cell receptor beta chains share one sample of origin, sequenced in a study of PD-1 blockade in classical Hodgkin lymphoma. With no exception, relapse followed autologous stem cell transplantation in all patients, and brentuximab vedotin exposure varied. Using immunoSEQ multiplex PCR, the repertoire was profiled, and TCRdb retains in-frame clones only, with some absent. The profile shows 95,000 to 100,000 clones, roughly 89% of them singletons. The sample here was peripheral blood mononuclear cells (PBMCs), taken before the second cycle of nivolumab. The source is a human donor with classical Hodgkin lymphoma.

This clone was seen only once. The CDR3: CASSSGTGRTEAFF. The CDR3 DNA reads TGTGCCAGCAGCTCAGGGACAGGGCGAACTGAAGCTTTCTTT. The chain uses TRBV7-2 and TRBJ1-1; 9 bases are a match to TRBD1. The J segment lost 5 bases and the V segment lost 4 bases, leaving 5 bases of the junction unmatched. Germline CDR1 reads SGHTA; CDR2 reads FQGNSA. This CDR3 region has 14 residues.

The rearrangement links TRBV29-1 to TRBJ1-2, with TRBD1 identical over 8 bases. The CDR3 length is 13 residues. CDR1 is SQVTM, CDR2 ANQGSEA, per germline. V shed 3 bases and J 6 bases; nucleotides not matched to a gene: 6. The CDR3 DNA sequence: TGCAGCGTTGAGAAGGACAGGGCGAATGGCTACACCTTC. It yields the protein CSVEKDRANGYTF. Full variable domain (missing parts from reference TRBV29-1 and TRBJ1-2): SAVISQKPSRDICQRGTSLTIQCQVDSQVTMMFWYRQQPGQSLTLIATANQGSEATYESGFVIDKFPISRPNLTFSTLTVSNMSPEDSSIYLCSVEKDRANGYTFGSGTRLTVV.

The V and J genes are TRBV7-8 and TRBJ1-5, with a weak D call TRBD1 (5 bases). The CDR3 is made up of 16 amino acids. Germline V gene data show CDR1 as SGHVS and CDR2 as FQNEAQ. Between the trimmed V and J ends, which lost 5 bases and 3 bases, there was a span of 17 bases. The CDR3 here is CASSQMGPGDNQPQHF. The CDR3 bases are TGTGCCAGCAGCCAAATGGGTCCGGGGGACAATCAGCCCCAGCATTTT.

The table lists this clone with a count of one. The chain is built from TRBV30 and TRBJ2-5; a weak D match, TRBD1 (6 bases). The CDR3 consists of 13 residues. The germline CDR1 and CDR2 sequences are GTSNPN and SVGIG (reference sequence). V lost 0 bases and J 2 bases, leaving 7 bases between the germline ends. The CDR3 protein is CAWSVQGQETQYF. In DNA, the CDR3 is TGTGCCTGGAGTGTACAGGGACAAGAGACCCAGTACTTC.

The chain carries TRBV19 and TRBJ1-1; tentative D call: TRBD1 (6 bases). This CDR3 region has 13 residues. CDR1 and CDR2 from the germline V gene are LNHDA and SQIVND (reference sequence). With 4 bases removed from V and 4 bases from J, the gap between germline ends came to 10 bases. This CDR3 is CASSSGGGTEAFF. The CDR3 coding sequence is TGTGCCAGTAGTAGTGGAGGGGGCACTGAAGCTTTCTTT.

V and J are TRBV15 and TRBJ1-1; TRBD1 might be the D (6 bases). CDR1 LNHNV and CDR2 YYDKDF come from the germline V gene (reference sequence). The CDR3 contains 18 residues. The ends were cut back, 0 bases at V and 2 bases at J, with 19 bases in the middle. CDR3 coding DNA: TGTGCCACCAGCAGAGATAGGGGGTGGTCCGAGGGCAACACTGAAGCTTTCTTT. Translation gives CATSRDRGWSEGNTEAFF. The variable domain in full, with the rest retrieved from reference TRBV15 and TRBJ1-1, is DAMVIQNPRYQVTQFGKPVTLSCSQTLNHNVMYWYQQKSSQAPKLLFHYYDKDFNNEADTPDNFQSRRPNTSFCFLDIRSPGLGDTAMYLCATSRDRGWSEGNTEAFFGQGTRLTVV.

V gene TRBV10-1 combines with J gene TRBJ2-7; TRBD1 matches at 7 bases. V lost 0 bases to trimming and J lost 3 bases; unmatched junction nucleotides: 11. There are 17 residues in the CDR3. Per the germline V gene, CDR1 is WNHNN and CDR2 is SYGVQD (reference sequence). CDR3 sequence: CASSESWTQGTNYEQYF. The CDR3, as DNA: TGCGCCAGCAGTGAGTCTTGGACACAGGGGACCAACTACGAGCAGTACTTC.

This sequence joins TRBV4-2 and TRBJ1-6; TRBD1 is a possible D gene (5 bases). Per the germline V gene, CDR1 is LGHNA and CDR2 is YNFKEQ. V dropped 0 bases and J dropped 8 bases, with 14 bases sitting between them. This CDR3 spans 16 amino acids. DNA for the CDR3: TGTGCCAGCAGCCAAGAACCCAGGGAGTTAGATTCACCCCTCCACTTT. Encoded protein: CASSQEPRELDSPLHF.

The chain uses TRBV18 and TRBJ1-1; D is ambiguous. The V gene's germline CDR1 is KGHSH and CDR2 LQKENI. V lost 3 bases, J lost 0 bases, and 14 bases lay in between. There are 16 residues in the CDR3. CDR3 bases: TGTGCCAGCTCACCGACGGTCGGGTCCATGAACACTGAAGCTTTCTTT. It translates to CASSPTVGSMNTEAFF.

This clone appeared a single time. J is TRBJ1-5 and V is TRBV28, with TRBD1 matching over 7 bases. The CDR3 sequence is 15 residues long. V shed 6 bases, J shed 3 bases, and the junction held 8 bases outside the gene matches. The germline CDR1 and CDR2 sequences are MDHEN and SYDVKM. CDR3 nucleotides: TGTGCCAGCAGGGGGGGACAGCTAATCAATCAGCCCCAGCATTTT. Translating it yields CASRGGQLINQPQHF.

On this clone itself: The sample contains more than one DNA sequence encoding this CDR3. CDR3 protein: CAVDPGGYNEQFF. CDR3 DNA: TGTGCCGTTGACCCGGGGGGCTACAATGAGCAGTTCTTC. The rearrangement uses TRBV6-5 and TRBJ2-1, with 7 bases aligning to TRBD2. This CDR3 contains 13 residues. Per germline, CDR1 MNHEY and CDR2 SVGAGI. The trim removed 11 bases at V and 3 bases at J, leaving 7 bases unmatched.

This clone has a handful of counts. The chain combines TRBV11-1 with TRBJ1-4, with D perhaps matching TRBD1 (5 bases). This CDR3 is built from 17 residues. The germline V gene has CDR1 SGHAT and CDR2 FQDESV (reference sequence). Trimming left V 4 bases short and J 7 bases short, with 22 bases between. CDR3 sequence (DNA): TGTGCCAGCAGCTCTGGTCGGGTACGGCAGGGAGTTGAAAAACTGTTTTTT. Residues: CASSSGRVRQGVEKLFF.

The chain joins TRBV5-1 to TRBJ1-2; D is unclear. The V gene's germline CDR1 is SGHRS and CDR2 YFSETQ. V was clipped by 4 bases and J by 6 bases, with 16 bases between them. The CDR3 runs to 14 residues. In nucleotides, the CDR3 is TGCGCCAGCAGCCCCGGGGAGCGCCTGGATGGCTACACCTTC. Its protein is CASSPGERLDGYTF. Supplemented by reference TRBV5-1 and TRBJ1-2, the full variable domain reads KAGVTQTPRYLIKTRGQQVTLSCSPISGHRSVSWYQQTPGQGLQFLFEYFSETQRNKGNFPGRFSGRQFSNSRSEMNVSTLELGDSALYLCASSPGERLDGYTFGSGTRLTVV.

This CDR3 reads CASSIIVGRSSSSNQPQHF. CDR3 sequence (DNA): TGTGCCAGTAGTATTATAGTGGGAAGGAGCTCTTCTAGCAATCAGCCCCAGCATTTT. The chain links TRBV19 to TRBJ1-5, with D uncertain. From germline, CDR1 is LNHDA and CDR2 SQIVND (reference sequence). V lost 3 bases and J 0 bases, leaving 21 bases between the germline ends. The CDR3 consists of 19 residues.

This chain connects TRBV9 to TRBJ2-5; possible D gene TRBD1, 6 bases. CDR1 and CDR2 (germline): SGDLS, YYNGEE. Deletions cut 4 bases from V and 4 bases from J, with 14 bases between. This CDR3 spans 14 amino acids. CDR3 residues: CASSSGTIGETQYF. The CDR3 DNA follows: TGTGCCAGCAGCTCAGGGACAATTGGAGAGACCCAGTACTTC.

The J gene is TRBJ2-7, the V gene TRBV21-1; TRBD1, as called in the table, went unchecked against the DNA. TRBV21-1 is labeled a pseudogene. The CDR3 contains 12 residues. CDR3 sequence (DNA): TGTGCCAGCGTGGGGCCAACGAGGGAGCAGTACTTC. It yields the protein CASVGPTREQYF.

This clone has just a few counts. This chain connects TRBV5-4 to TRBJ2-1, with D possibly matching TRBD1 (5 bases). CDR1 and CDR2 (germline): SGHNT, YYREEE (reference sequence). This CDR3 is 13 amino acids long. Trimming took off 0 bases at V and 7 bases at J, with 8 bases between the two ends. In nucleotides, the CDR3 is TGTGCCAGCAGCTTGGTCACAGGTAATGAGCAGTTCTTC. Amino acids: CASSLVTGNEQFF. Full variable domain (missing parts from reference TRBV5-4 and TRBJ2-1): ETGVTQSPTHLIKTRGQQVTLRCSSQSGHNTVSWYQQALGQGPQFIFQYYREEENGRGNFPPRFSGLQFPNYSSELNVNALELDDSALYLCASSLVTGNEQFFGPGTRLTVL.

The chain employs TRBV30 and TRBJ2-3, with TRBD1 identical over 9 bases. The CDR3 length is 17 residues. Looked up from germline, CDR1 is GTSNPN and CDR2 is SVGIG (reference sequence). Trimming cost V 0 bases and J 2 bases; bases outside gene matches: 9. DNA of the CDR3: TGTGCCTGGAGTGTAATAACGGGACAGGGAAACACAGATACGCAGTATTTT. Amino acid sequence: CAWSVITGQGNTDTQYF. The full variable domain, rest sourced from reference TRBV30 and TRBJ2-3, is SQTIHQWPATLVQPVGSPLSLECTVEGTSNPNLYWYRQAAGRGLQLLFYSVGIGQISSEVPQNLSASRPQDRQFILSSKKLLLSDSGFYLCAWSVITGQGNTDTQYFGPGTRLTVL.

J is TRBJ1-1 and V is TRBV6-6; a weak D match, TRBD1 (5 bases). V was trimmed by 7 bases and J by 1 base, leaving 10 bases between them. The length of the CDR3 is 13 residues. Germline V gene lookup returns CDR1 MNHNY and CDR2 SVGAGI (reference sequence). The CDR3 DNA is TGTGCCAGCATAACGGGGACGAACACTGAAGCTTTCTTT. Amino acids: CASITGTNTEAFF.

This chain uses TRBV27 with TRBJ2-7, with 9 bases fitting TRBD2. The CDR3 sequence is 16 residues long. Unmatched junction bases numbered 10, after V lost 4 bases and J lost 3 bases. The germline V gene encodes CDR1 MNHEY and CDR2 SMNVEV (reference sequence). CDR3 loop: CASSSRRLAGFYEQYF. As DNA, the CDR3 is TGTGCCAGCAGTTCTCGGCGGCTAGCGGGGTTCTACGAGCAGTACTTC.

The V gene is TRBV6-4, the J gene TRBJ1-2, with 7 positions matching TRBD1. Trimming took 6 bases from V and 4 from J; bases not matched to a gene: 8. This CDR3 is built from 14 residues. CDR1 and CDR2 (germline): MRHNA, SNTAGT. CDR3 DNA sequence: TGTGCCAGCAGACTTCAGGGGGAGAGCTATGGCTACACCTTC. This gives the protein CASRLQGESYGYTF.

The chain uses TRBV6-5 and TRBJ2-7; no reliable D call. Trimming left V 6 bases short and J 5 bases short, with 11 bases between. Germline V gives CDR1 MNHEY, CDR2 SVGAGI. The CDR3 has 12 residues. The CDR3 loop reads CASSQGFHEQYF. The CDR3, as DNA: TGTGCCAGCAGCCAAGGGTTCCACGAGCAGTACTTC.

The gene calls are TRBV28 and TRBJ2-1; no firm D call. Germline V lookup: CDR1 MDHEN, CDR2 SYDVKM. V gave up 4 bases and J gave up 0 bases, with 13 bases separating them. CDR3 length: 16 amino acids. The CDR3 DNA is TGTGCCAGCAGTTCTTTAAGCCAGGCCTCCTACAATGAGCAGTTCTTC. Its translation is CASSSLSQASYNEQFF.

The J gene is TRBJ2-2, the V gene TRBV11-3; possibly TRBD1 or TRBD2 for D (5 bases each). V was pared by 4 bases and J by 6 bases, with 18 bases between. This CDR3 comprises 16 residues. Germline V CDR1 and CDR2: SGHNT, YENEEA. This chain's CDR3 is CASSSRPGPLPGELFF. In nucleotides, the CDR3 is TGTGCCAGCAGCTCCCGGCCGGGACCCCTTCCCGGGGAGCTGTTTTTT.

The chain's CDR3 is CASSVGADYDTF. The CDR3 nucleotides are TGTGCCAGCAGCGTGGGGGCTGACTACGACACCTTC. The V call is TRBV13, the J call TRBJ1-2, with D possibly TRBD1 on 6 matching bases. V lost 5 bases to trimming and J lost 12 bases, with 16 bases between them. The germline V gene encodes CDR1 PRHDT and CDR2 FYEKMQ (reference sequence). The CDR3 extends over 12 amino acids.

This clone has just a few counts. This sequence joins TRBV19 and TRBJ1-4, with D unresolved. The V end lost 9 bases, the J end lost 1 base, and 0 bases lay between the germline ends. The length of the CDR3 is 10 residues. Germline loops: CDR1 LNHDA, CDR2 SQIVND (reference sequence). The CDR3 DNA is TGTGCCAGAACTAATGAAAAACTGTTTTTT. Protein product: CARTNEKLFF.

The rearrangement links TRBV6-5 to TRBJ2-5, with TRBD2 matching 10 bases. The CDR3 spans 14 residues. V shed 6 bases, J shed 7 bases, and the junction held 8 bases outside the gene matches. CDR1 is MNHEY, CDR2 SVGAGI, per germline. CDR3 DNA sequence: TGTGCCAGCAGGCGATCTAGCGGGGGTGGGACCCAGTACTTC. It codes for CASRRSSGGGTQYF.

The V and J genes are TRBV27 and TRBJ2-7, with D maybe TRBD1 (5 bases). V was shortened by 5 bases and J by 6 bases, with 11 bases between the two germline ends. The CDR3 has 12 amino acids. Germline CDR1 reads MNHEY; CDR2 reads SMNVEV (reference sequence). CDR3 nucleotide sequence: TGTGCCAGCAGTACAGGTTCGATCGAGCAGTACTTC. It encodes CASSTGSIEQYF.

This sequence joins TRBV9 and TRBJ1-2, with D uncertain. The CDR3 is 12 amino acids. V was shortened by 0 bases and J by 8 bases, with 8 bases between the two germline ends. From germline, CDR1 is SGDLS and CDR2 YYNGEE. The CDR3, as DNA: TGTGCCAGCAGCGTAGACGGGAAAGGCTACACCTTC. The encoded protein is CASSVDGKGYTF.

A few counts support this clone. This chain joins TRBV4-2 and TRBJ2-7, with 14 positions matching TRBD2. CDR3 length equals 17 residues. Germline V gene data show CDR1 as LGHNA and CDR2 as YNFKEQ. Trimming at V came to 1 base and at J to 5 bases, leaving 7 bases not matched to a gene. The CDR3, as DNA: TGTGCCAGCAGCCAAGCCCGACTAGCGGGGGGGTCCAACGAGCAGTACTTC. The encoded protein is CASSQARLAGGSNEQYF.